This is a list of T cell receptor beta chains from one sample in a study of OX40 agonist ivuxolimab in advanced cancers. Data came from immunoSEQ multiplex PCR; TCRdb stores just in-frame clones and leaves some out. The sample lists about 59,000 clones, 85% occurring once. The sequences come from CD4+ or CD8+ T cells sorted from blood, collected in a trial of the OX40 agonist ivuxolimab. Receptor source: an adult with an advanced solid tumor such as melanoma, head and neck, liver or kidney cancer. Each CDR3 is given with its conserved first and last residue. Clone size is shown for a subset of rows, as once, few, many or a class of expanded clone.

V gene	J gene	clone size	CDR3 protein
TRBV19	TRBJ2-2	-	CASTGGPGVRTGELFF
TRBV18	TRBJ2-7	-	CASSPRDRPLDEQYF
TRBV1	TRBJ2-7	few	CTSSQDRTGGNCEQYF
TRBV28	TRBJ2-7	-	CASSGVLDRTYEQYF
TRBV28	TRBJ2-7	few	CASSLRTGAYEQYF
TRBV28	TRBJ1-5	-	CASSQGALSNQPQHF
TRBV7-2	TRBJ2-7	-	CASSLVGSGALSEQYF
TRBV28	TRBJ1-5	-	CASSLNPRSTHF
TRBV4-1	TRBJ1-6	-	CASSQINPGSSYNSPLHF
TRBV10-3	TRBJ2-2	-	CAITHGQGDTGELFF
TRBV2	TRBJ2-3	-	CASSEGSQGTDTQYF
TRBV11-2	TRBJ2-3	-	CASSLVPKGDTQYF
TRBV4-1	TRBJ2-5	-	CASSQDFVQEQYF
TRBV7-9	TRBJ2-7	-	CASSGLLAESSYEQYF
TRBV4-1	TRBJ2-2	-	CASSPAQGSRPGELFF
TRBV2	TRBJ2-3	-	CASSRTSWTDTQYF
TRBV11-2	TRBJ1-2	once	CASSTGTGVYGYTF
TRBV6-5	TRBJ1-1	-	CASSWTGLVTEAFF
TRBV5-1	TRBJ2-5	few	CASSLGEAGGTQYF
TRBV28	TRBJ1-5	once	CASRPSLADQPQHF
TRBV27	TRBJ2-3	-	CASSLLAGGSTDTQYF
TRBV7-9	TRBJ2-3	-	CASSPQLGGRGIDTQYF
TRBV4-2	TRBJ1-6	few	CASSEGVLGSPLHF
TRBV7-9	TRBJ2-2	-	CASSFGTDNTGELFF
TRBV7-9	TRBJ2-5	-	CASSLAVGRETQYF